The 9 T cell receptor beta chains given below trace back to one sample, sequenced in a study of blood T cell repertoires in COVID-19. Some clones are missing from TCRdb's copy, which holds only in-frame ones; the method was immunoSEQ multiplex PCR. The sample shows some 120,000 clones, less than 85% of them seen only once. Material for sequencing was peripheral blood. The receptor set was obtained from a human donor with acute or convalescent COVID-19. The donor label of this sample is uncertain.

The V and J genes are TRBV11-2 and TRBJ2-1, with 10 positions matching TRBD2. The CDR3 length is 16 residues. CDR1 is SGHAT and CDR2 is FQNNGV in the germline V gene. With V trimmed by 1 base and J by 4 bases, 4 bases remained unmatched. This CDR3 reads CASSLGSSGGYNEQFF. The CDR3 bases are TGTGCCAGCAGCTTAGGGTCTAGCGGGGGTTACAATGAGCAGTTCTTC.

The chain employs TRBV28 and TRBJ2-7; 9 nucleotides match TRBD2. The CDR3 sequence is 15 residues long. Trimming cost V 2 bases and J 2 bases; bases outside gene matches: 4. CDR1 MDHEN and CDR2 SYDVKM come from the germline V gene. For the CDR3, the DNA is TGTGCCAGCAGTTTAGGAGCGGGGGGAACCTACGAGCAGTACTTC. This sequence encodes CASSLGAGGTYEQYF.

This clone was counted only a few times. The J gene is TRBJ2-7, the V gene TRBV5-5; perhaps TRBD2 as D (5 bases). CDR1 and CDR2 (germline): SGHKS, YYEKEE (reference sequence). The CDR3 totals 9 residues. CDR3 coding DNA: TGTGCCAGCAGGGGTCAGCGGAACGTC. This codes for CASRGQRNV.

This clone appeared a few times. This chain joins TRBV5-1 and TRBJ1-4; D not resolved. The CDR3 covers 14 residues. The V gene lost 4 bases and the J gene lost 2 bases, with 9 bases spanning the gap. The germline CDR1 and CDR2 sequences are SGHRS and YFSETQ. Here the CDR3 reads CASSARGTNEKLFF. DNA of the CDR3: TGCGCCAGCAGCGCCAGAGGGACTAATGAAAAACTGTTTTTT.

In DNA form, the CDR3 reads TGTGCCAGCAGCGTAGATGGCCTCTCTGGAAACACCATATATTTT. Its translation: CASSVDGLSGNTIYF. This chain connects TRBV9 to TRBJ1-3, with D unresolved. Germline values: CDR1 SGDLS, CDR2 YYNGEE. V lost 0 bases and J 0 bases, leaving 7 bases between the germline ends. This CDR3 region has 15 residues.

V gene TRBV19 combines with J gene TRBJ2-5; 7 bases are shared with TRBD1. The CDR3 has 15 amino acids. With V trimmed by 1 base and J by 2 bases, 4 bases remained unmatched. Germline V lookup: CDR1 LNHDA, CDR2 SQIVND (reference sequence). Here the CDR3 reads CASSIGGTVQETQYF. The CDR3 coding sequence is TGTGCCAGTAGTATAGGAGGGACAGTTCAAGAGACCCAGTACTTC.

The rearrangement joins TRBV18 to TRBJ2-5; D may be TRBD1 (6 bases). The CDR3 extends over 17 amino acids. Germline V gene lookup returns CDR1 KGHSH and CDR2 LQKENI. V gave up 3 bases and J gave up 2 bases, with 19 bases separating them. The CDR3 sequence is CASSPFRLETGQETQYF. Written as DNA, the CDR3 is TGTGCCAGCTCACCGTTCCGTTTAGAGACAGGTCAAGAGACCCAGTACTTC.

This clone was seen more than once but under ten times. The V and J genes are TRBV10-3 and TRBJ1-6; 9 bases are a match to TRBD1. The ends lost 1 base at V and 4 bases at J; junction bases unmatched: 5. The germline gives CDR1 ENHRY, CDR2 SYGVKD. The CDR3 has 17 amino acids. The CDR3 loop reads CAISELGDRAYNSPLHF. The CDR3 DNA reads TGTGCCATCAGTGAGTTGGGGGACAGGGCTTATAATTCACCCCTCCACTTT.

The chain combines TRBV10-2 with TRBJ2-5; 7 bases line up with TRBD2. CDR1 and CDR2 from the germline V gene are WSHSY and SAAADI. The CDR3 is 12 amino acids. The V segment lost 2 bases and the J segment 7 bases; nucleotides outside the gene matches: 1. The chain's CDR3 is CASSEPGGTQYF. The CDR3, as DNA: TGCGCCAGCAGTGAGCCGGGGGGGACCCAGTACTTC.